In its sample, the clone carrying this T cell receptor (beta chain) was seen a few times. This sample is part of a study of response to subunit inactivated influenza vaccine. One entry per CDR3 protein results from TCRdb running MiXCR on the RT-PCR reads. The sample lists a few hundred thousand distinct CDR3 sequences, approximately 10% occurring once. V lost 6 bases to trimming and J lost 1 base; unmatched junction nucleotides: 5. The CDR3 loop spans 15 amino acids. Germline CDR1 is KGHDR and CDR2 is SFDVKD. These records were also assigned to another study, of T cells expressing NK-cell markers. From that paper: Researchers built TCR beta cDNA using 5'RACE template switching with UMIs.

The V call is TRBV24-1, the J call TRBJ2-3; 8 bases agree with TRBD2. Source: PBMCs from blood, taken on the day of vaccination. The clonotype was recovered from a man aged 45-65 years who received an inactivated influenza vaccine. The CDR3 region is CATSPGLAGTDTQYF. CDR3 nucleotides: TGTGCCACCAGTCCCGGACTAGCCGGCACAGATACGCAGTATTTT.